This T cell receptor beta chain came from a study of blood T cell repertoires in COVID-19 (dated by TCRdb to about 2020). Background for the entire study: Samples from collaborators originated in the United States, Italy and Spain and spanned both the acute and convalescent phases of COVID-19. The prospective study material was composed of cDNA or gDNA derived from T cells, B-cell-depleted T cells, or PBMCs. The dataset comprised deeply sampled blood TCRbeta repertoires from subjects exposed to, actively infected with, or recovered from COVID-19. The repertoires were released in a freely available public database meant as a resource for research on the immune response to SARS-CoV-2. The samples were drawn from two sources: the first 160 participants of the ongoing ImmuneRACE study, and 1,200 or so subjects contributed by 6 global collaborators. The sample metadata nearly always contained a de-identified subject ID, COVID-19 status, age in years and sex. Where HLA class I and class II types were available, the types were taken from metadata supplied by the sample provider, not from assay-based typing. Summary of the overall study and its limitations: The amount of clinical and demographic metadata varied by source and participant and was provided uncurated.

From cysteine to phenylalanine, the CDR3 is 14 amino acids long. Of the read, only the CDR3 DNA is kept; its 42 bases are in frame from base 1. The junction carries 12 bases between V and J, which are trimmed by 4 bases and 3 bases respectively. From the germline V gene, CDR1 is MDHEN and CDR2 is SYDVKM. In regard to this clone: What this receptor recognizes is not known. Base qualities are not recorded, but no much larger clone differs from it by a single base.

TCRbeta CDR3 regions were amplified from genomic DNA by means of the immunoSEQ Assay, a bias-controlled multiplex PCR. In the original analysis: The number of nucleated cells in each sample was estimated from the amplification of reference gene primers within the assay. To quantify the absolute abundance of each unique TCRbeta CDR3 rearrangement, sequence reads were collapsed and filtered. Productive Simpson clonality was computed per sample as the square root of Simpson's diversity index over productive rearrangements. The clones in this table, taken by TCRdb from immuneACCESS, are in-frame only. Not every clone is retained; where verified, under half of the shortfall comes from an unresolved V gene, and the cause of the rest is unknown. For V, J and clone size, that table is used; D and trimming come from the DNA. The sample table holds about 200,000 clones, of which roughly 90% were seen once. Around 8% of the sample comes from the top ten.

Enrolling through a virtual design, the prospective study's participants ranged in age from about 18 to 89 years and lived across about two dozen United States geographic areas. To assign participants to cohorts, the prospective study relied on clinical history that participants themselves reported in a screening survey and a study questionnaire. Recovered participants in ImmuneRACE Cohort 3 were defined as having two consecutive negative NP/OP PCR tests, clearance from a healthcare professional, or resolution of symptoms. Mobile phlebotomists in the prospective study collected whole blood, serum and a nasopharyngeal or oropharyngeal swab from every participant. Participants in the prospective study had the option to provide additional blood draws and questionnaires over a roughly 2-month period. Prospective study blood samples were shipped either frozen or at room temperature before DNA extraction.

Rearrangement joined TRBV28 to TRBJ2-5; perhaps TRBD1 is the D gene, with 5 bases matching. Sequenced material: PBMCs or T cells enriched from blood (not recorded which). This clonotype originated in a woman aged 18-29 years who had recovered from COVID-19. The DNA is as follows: TGTGCCAGCAGTTACAAGGGGTATAAAGAGACCCAGTACTTC. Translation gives CASSYKGYKETQYF.